This T cell receptor (beta chain) was found in a study of blood T cells in healthy people across ages. Overall study: Researchers report that template switching captured about one barcoded beta molecule per two T cells. Study-level findings and limits: Older individuals had lower TCR beta diversity per million T cells (the decline was roughly linear). With donor CMV status unknown, expanded clonotype changes were possibly confounded.

This clonotype was counted only a few times. Its antigen is still unknown. It was with a sample-barcoded 5' primer and a J-beta primer mix that a second PCR of about 7 to 12 cycles was run. TCRdb passed the 5' RACE reads through MiXCR, listing each CDR3 protein once. The sample contains about 1,400,000 distinct CDR3 sequences, 42% of which appear only once. CDR1 and CDR2 (germline): MNHNY, SVGAGI (reference sequence). The CDR3 contains 15 residues. The V and J ends lost 6 bases and 5 bases, in that order; junction bases with no gene match: 7. The chain uses TRBV6-6 and TRBJ2-1; 10 bases map to TRBD2. The specimen was blood. The receptor's source is a young woman in good health. The CDR3 coding sequence is TGTGCCAGCAGGCCCCTAGCGGGAGTGAACAATGAGCAGTTCTTC. This encodes CASRPLAGVNNEQFF.